This T cell receptor (beta chain) was sequenced in a study of cytomegalovirus exposure and HLA in healthy donors. The study, taken as a whole, reports: In an earlier analysis, most TCR beta V segments were productive about 87% or about 30% of the time. Most TCR sequences showed up rarely, but some public TCRs showed up in many donors.

Primers for the PCR totalled 60 Vbeta and 13 Jbeta. Clones were sequenced by immunoSEQ multiplex PCR, and TCRdb holds only the in-frame ones, with some missing. The sample records about 100,000 clones, 70% to 80% being singletons. The germline CDR1 and CDR2 sequences are MNHNY and SVGAGI (reference sequence). V gave up 5 bases and J gave up 1 base; unmatched junction bases: 5. There are 15 residues in the CDR3. As concerns this clone: Its antigen is undetermined.

The TCR sequence derives from a male donor in good health and CMV-seropositive. The rearrangement links TRBV6-6 to TRBJ2-7, with 10 bases that match TRBD2. Sequencing used PBMCs. CDR3: CASSHQAGGSYEQYF. The DNA of the CDR3 is TGTGCCAGCAGTCACCAAGCGGGAGGGTCCTACGAGCAGTACTTC.